A single sample is the source of the 3 T cell receptor beta chains below, sequenced in a study of blood T cell repertoires in COVID-19 (TCRdb year 2020). The protocol used for the library was the immunoSEQ multiplex PCR assay. In its TCRdb copy, this immuneACCESS table keeps in-frame sequences only and misses some clones. Where compared with another copy, unresolved V genes explain less than half of these, and the others have no known cause. Here the sample has tens of thousands of clones; 75% to 85% occur a single time. Jointly, the top ten make up roughly a sixth of the sample. What was sequenced was peripheral blood. These receptors all come from a human donor in a cohort sampled during active COVID-19.

The chain carries TRBV5-1 and TRBJ2-5; 7 nucleotides align to TRBD1. CDR3 size: 15 residues. With V trimmed by 0 bases and J by 4 bases, 6 bases remained unmatched. Germline CDR1 is SGHRS and CDR2 is YFSETQ. CDR3 amino acids: CASSLDRGIRETQYF. The CDR3 nucleotides read TGCGCCAGCAGCTTGGACAGGGGAATTAGAGAGACCCAGTACTTC.

The chain uses TRBV6-5 and TRBJ2-5; tentative D call: TRBD1 (6 bases). This CDR3 has 16 amino acids. Germline CDR1 reads MNHEY; CDR2 reads SVGAGI. Trimming removed 0 bases at V and 5 bases at J, with 16 bases between. CDR3 sequence (DNA): TGTGCCAGCAGTTACTCGTCCAGGGGTATTGGGGAGACCCAGTACTTC. Translating gives CASSYSSRGIGETQYF.

The rearrangement links TRBV5-1 to TRBJ2-7, with TRBD2 matching over 12 bases. V was clipped by 3 bases and J by 6 bases; unmatched bases: 4. Per the germline V gene, CDR1 is SGHRS and CDR2 is YFSETQ. There are 14 residues in the CDR3. Here the CDR3 DNA reads TGCGCCAGCAGCTACGGACTAGCGGGATCCGAGCAGTACTTC. Translation gives CASSYGLAGSEQYF.